This T cell receptor (beta chain) comes out of a study of response to subunit inactivated influenza vaccine. Overall study findings and caveats: Each seasonal influenza vaccination, the authors suggested, recruits few new T cells.

On this clonotype itself: Its matching antigen is unknown.

TCRdb re-called the RT-PCR reads with MiXCR, one entry per CDR3 protein. The table shows a few hundred thousand distinct CDR3 sequences, with around 13% occurring only once. CDR3 length: 15 amino acids. Per germline, CDR1 SGHRS and CDR2 YFSETQ. V lost 4 bases to trimming and J lost 3 bases, with 14 bases between them. This rearrangement joins TRBV5-1 to TRBJ2-1; D gene ambiguous. This TCR came from a man aged 45 to 65 who received an inactivated influenza vaccine. The sample consisted of PBMCs from blood, taken 12 days after vaccination. The CDR3 DNA sequence: TGCGCCAGCAGCCCTTCCCGGAACCGCTACAATGAGCAGTTCTTC. Translated: CASSPSRNRYNEQFF.